This T cell receptor beta chain emerged from a study of tumor T cells in aggressive B-cell lymphoma. Germline values: CDR1 SGHRS, CDR2 YFSETQ. Trimming left V 2 bases short and J 4 bases short, with 9 bases between. This CDR3 contains 13 residues. Libraries were prepared by immunoSEQ multiplex PCR; TCRdb keeps only in-frame clonotypes and omits some of them. The table includes 2,100 or so clones, approximately 86% detected once. The chain employs TRBV5-1 and TRBJ2-5, with D possibly TRBD2 on 5 matching bases. The clonotype originates from an adult with diffuse large B cell lymphoma. Sequencing used tumor tissue. The CDR3 protein is CASSLRGAETQYF. The CDR3 nucleotides are TGCGCCAGCAGCTTACGGGGAGCAGAGACCCAGTACTTC.